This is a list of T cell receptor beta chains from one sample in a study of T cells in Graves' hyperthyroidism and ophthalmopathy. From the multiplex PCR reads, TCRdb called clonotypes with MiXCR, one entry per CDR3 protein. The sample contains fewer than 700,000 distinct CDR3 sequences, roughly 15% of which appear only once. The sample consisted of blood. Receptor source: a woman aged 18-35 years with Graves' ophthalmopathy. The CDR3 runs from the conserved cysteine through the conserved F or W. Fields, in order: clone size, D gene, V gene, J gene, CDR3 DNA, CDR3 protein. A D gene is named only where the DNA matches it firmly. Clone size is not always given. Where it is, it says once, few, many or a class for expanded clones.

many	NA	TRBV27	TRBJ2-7	TGTGCCAGCAGTTTAAGACGGAGCTACGAGCAGTACTTC	CASSLRRSYEQYF
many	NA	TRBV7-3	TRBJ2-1	TGTGCCAGCAGCGAATCTAGTTGGAAGGTGAATGAGCAGTTCTTC	CASSESSWKVNEQFF
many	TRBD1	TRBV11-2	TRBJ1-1	TGTGCCAGCAGCACCGACAGGGACACTGAAGCTTTCTTT	CASSTDRDTEAFF
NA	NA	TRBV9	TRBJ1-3	TGTGCCAGCAGCGTAGATAGTGCTGGAAACACCATATATTTT	CASSVDSAGNTIYF
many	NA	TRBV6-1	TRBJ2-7	TGTGCCAGCAGTCACGTGGACCCGAGCTCCTACGAGCAGTACTTC	CASSHVDPSSYEQYF
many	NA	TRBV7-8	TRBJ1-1	TGTGCCAGCAGCCAATCGGGGGGGTTGGTCATCGCGGCTTTCTTT	CASSQSGGLVIAAFF
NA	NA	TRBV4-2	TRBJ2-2	TGTGCCAGCAGCCAACCCAGAGGCACCGGGGAGCTGTTTTTT	CASSQPRGTGELFF
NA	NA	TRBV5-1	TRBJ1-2	TGCGCCAGCAGCTTGGATTGGGGAAACTATGGCTACACCTTC	CASSLDWGNYGYTF
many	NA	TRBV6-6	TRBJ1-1	TGTGCCAGCAGTTACGGAGGGAAGGGATTGGTTCGGACTGAAGCTTTCTTT	CASSYGGKGLVRTEAFF
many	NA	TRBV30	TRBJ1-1	TGTGCCTCCGGACAGACCGGGGGAACTGAAGCTTTCTTT	CASGQTGGTEAFF
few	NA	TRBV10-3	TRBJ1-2	TGTGCCATCATCTCAGGGTTTTCGCCCTATGGCTACACCTTC	CAIISGFSPYGYTF
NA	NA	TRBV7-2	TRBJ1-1	TGTGCCAGCAGTCAGTTGACGGGGAACACTGAAGCTTTCTTT	CASSQLTGNTEAFF
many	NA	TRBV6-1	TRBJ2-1	TGTGCCAGCAGATCCGAGCCGGGACCTCCCAATGAGCAGTTCTTC	CASRSEPGPPNEQFF
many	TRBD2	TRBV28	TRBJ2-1	TGTGCCATATCCCCGGCTAGCGGGATCCGACCGGAGCAGTTCTTC	CAISPASGIRPEQFF
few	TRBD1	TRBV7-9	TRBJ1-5	TGTGCCAGCAGCCCCTCGGGACAGAGCTTTGGTCAGCCCCAGCATTTT	CASSPSGQSFGQPQHF
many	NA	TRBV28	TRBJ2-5	TGTGCCAGCACCAGGCCCTCCTGGGGGATTGGAGAGACCCAGTACTTC	CASTRPSWGIGETQYF
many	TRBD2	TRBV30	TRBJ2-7	TGTGCCTGGAGTGGGACTAGGGTCCACGAGCAGTACTTC	CAWSGTRVHEQYF
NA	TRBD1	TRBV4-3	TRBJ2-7	TGCGCCAGCAGCCAAGATACGGGGACAGGGGGTGGCGAGCAGTACTTC	CASSQDTGTGGGEQYF
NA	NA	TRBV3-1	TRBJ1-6	TGTGCCAGCAGCCCCCGTTCTCAGAATTCACCCCTCCACTTT	CASSPRSQNSPLHF
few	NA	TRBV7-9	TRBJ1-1	TGTGCCAGCAGCTTTTTGTCTCTGAACGCTGAAGCTTTCTTT	CASSFLSLNAEAFF
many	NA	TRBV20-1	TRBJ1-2	TGCAGTGCTAGAGATAAGGGAGTGAGCTATGGCTACACCTTC	CSARDKGVSYGYTF
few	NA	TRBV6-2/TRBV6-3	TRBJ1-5	TGTGCCAGCGAACTCGATGTAGGAGGCAATCAGCCCCAGCATTTT	CASELDVGGNQPQHF
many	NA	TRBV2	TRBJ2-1	TGTGCCAGCAGTCCTAGCGCGCTAAGGAGTGAGCAGTTCTTC	CASSPSALRSEQFF
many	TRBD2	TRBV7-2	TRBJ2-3	TGTGCCAGCAGCTTAGGCGGGAGAGGGGGCACAGATACGCAGTATTTT	CASSLGGRGGTDTQYF
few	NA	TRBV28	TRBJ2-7	TGTGCCAGCAGTTTTTCCAAGGGTTCCGAGCAGTACTTC	CASSFSKGSEQYF
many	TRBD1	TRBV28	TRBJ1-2	TGTGCCAGCAGGACAGGGGGCCGAAATAACTATGGCTACACCTTC	CASRTGGRNNYGYTF
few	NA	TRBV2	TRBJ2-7	TGTGCCAGCGTAGCGGCCTACGAGCAGTACTTC	CASVAAYEQYF
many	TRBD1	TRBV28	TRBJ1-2	TGTGCCAGCAGGCCTGGACAGGGGACGTTTTCCTATGGCTACACCTTC	CASRPGQGTFSYGYTF